These T cell receptor beta chains were read from a single sample in a study of CD8 T cells in ankylosing spondylitis. Each CDR3 protein gets one entry after TCRdb re-called the 5' RACE reads with MiXCR. The table lists 200,000 to 300,000 distinct CDR3 sequences, 20% to 30% of them singletons. Sequenced sample: blood, either unsorted or a sorted T cell fraction (not recorded which). The receptors were gathered from a male donor with ankylosing spondylitis or in good health (not recorded which). Both conserved end residues are part of each CDR3. A D gene is named only where the DNA matches it firmly. A clone size is listed for some rows: how often the clone was seen (once, few, many), or a class if it is expanded.

D gene: TRBD1
J gene: TRBJ2-7
V gene: TRBV29-1
clone size: few
CDR3 DNA: TGCAGCGTGCTGACAGGGTTCGAGCAGTACTTC
CDR3 protein: CSVLTGFEQYF

D gene: TRBD1
J gene: TRBJ2-2
V gene: TRBV6-5
clone size: few
CDR3 DNA: TGTGCCAGCAGTTACTCGCGTACAGGGGTCGGCGGGGAGCTGTTTTTT
CDR3 protein: CASSYSRTGVGGELFF

D gene: NA
J gene: TRBJ2-7
V gene: TRBV10-3
clone size: NA
CDR3 DNA: TGTGCCATCAGTGAGCCGGACTACATTAGCTCCTACGAGCAGTACTTC
CDR3 protein: CAISEPDYISSYEQYF

D gene: NA
J gene: TRBJ2-3
V gene: TRBV7-9
clone size: many
CDR3 DNA: TGTGCCAGCAGCTACATAACAGGGACGTTCCCAGATACGCAGTATTTT
CDR3 protein: CASSYITGTFPDTQYF

D gene: TRBD2
J gene: TRBJ2-7
V gene: TRBV29-1
clone size: NA
CDR3 DNA: TGCAGCGTTGGTGTTAGCGGGGTCTACGAGCAGTACTTC
CDR3 protein: CSVGVSGVYEQYF

D gene: NA
J gene: TRBJ2-3
V gene: TRBV6-1
clone size: few
CDR3 DNA: TGTGCCAGCGTCAAGTCTCCAGGGGGGCGTAGCACAGATACGCAGTATTTT
CDR3 protein: CASVKSPGGRSTDTQYF

D gene: TRBD2
J gene: TRBJ2-1
V gene: TRBV9
clone size: many
CDR3 DNA: TGTGCCAGCAGCGCCGGGGGGGCATCCTACAATGAGCAGTTCTTC
CDR3 protein: CASSAGGASYNEQFF

D gene: NA
J gene: TRBJ2-1
V gene: TRBV3-1
clone size: many
CDR3 DNA: TGTGCCAGCAGCCCCATCCAGAGCTCCTACAATGAGCAGTTCTTC
CDR3 protein: CASSPIQSSYNEQFF

D gene: NA
J gene: TRBJ2-7
V gene: TRBV20-1
clone size: NA
CDR3 DNA: TGCAGTGCTTCCCGACCCCTGTACGAGCAGTACTTC
CDR3 protein: CSASRPLYEQYF

D gene: TRBD2
J gene: TRBJ2-5
V gene: TRBV20-1
clone size: many
CDR3 DNA: TGCAGTGCTAGGGTAGGCAGCGGGGCGACGTACCAAGAGACCCAGTACTTC
CDR3 protein: CSARVGSGATYQETQYF

D gene: NA
J gene: TRBJ2-1
V gene: TRBV6-1
clone size: NA
CDR3 DNA: TGTGCCAGCAGTCCGGGACGGGAGTACAATGAGCAGTTCTTC
CDR3 protein: CASSPGREYNEQFF

D gene: NA
J gene: TRBJ2-2
V gene: TRBV4-1
clone size: many
CDR3 DNA: TGCGCCAGCAGCCAAGAACCAGAAAGTAACACCGGGGAGCTGTTTTTT
CDR3 protein: CASSQEPESNTGELFF

D gene: TRBD1
J gene: TRBJ2-1
V gene: TRBV3-1
clone size: few
CDR3 DNA: TGTGCCAGCAGCCCGACAGGGGGCGGTGAGCAGTTCTTC
CDR3 protein: CASSPTGGGEQFF

D gene: NA
J gene: TRBJ2-7
V gene: TRBV28
clone size: once
CDR3 DNA: TGTGCCAGTACCGACAGTTCCTACGAGCAGTACTTC
CDR3 protein: CASTDSSYEQYF

D gene: NA
J gene: TRBJ2-1
V gene: TRBV12-3/TRBV12-4
clone size: many
CDR3 DNA: TGTGCCCAATCCGATTCTGGGAGCGATGAGCAGTTCTTC
CDR3 protein: CAQSDSGSDEQFF

D gene: TRBD1
J gene: TRBJ2-5
V gene: TRBV20-1
clone size: NA
CDR3 DNA: TGCAGTGCTGAACACGGGACAGGGGAGACCCAGTACTTC
CDR3 protein: CSAEHGTGETQYF

D gene: NA
J gene: TRBJ1-6
V gene: TRBV20-1
clone size: few
CDR3 DNA: TGCAGTGCGACGCCGCCTGGCTCCTATAATTCACCCCTCCACTTT
CDR3 protein: CSATPPGSYNSPLHF

D gene: NA
J gene: TRBJ2-2
V gene: TRBV12-3/TRBV12-4
clone size: few
CDR3 DNA: TGTGCTGATGGCCATGGTCAAGAGCTGTTTTTT
CDR3 protein: CADGHGQELFF

D gene: NA
J gene: TRBJ2-2
V gene: TRBV2
clone size: once
CDR3 DNA: TGTGCCAGCAGGCCAGACGCGAACACCGGGGAGCTGTTTTTT
CDR3 protein: CASRPDANTGELFF

D gene: NA
J gene: TRBJ1-2
V gene: TRBV29-1
clone size: many
CDR3 DNA: TGCAGCGTTGTCCGGACCAACTATGGCTACACCTTC
CDR3 protein: CSVVRTNYGYTF

D gene: NA
J gene: TRBJ2-3
V gene: TRBV7-7
clone size: few
CDR3 DNA: TGTGCTAGCAGCCTAGACACCCGCACAGATACGCAGTATTTT
CDR3 protein: CASSLDTRTDTQYF

D gene: NA
J gene: TRBJ2-1
V gene: TRBV6-5
clone size: NA
CDR3 DNA: TGTGCCAGCAGTTCCTGGGATGAGCAGTTCTTC
CDR3 protein: CASSSWDEQFF

D gene: NA
J gene: TRBJ2-6
V gene: TRBV6-1
clone size: NA
CDR3 DNA: TGTGCCAGCGGAAGACAAACCTCTGGGGCCAGCGTCCTGACTTTC
CDR3 protein: CASGRQTSGASVLTF

D gene: NA
J gene: TRBJ2-3
V gene: TRBV6-5
clone size: few
CDR3 DNA: TGTGCCAGCAGTTACTTTGGGTCAGATACGCAGTATTTT
CDR3 protein: CASSYFGSDTQYF

D gene: NA
J gene: TRBJ1-2
V gene: TRBV25-1
clone size: many
CDR3 DNA: TGTGCCAGCAGTGATTCAGGGGAGGGTAACTATGGCTACACCTTC
CDR3 protein: CASSDSGEGNYGYTF

D gene: NA
J gene: TRBJ1-1
V gene: TRBV15
clone size: few
CDR3 DNA: TGTGCCACCAGCACATCAGGGAAGGCTTTCTTT
CDR3 protein: CATSTSGKAFF

D gene: TRBD1
J gene: TRBJ1-1
V gene: TRBV5-1
clone size: many
CDR3 DNA: TGCGCCAGCAGCTTGGTACAGGGGAAGACTGAAGCTTTCTTT
CDR3 protein: CASSLVQGKTEAFF

D gene: NA
J gene: TRBJ1-4
V gene: TRBV12-3/TRBV12-4
clone size: few
CDR3 DNA: TGTGCCAGCAGTTTACGAGGGTCTGAAAAACTGTTTTTT
CDR3 protein: CASSLRGSEKLFF

D gene: TRBD2
J gene: TRBJ2-1
V gene: TRBV9
clone size: many
CDR3 DNA: TGTGCCAGCAGCGTAGGCCGGGGGGGGTTCGATGAGCAGTTCTTC
CDR3 protein: CASSVGRGGFDEQFF

D gene: NA
J gene: TRBJ1-1
V gene: TRBV12-3/TRBV12-4
clone size: NA
CDR3 DNA: TGTGCCAGCAGTTTAGGGGGTTGGGTTCGCACTGAAGCTTTCTTT
CDR3 protein: CASSLGGWVRTEAFF

D gene: NA
J gene: TRBJ1-2
V gene: TRBV12-3/TRBV12-4
clone size: few
CDR3 DNA: TGTGCCAGCAGTTTAGCGCGAACAGGCGACTATGGCTACACCTTC
CDR3 protein: CASSLARTGDYGYTF

D gene: NA
J gene: TRBJ2-1
V gene: TRBV15
clone size: few
CDR3 DNA: TGTGCCACCAGCACGGGAGACAGGGCCTCGGGCAATGAGCAGTTCTTC
CDR3 protein: CATSTGDRASGNEQFF

D gene: NA
J gene: TRBJ2-1
V gene: TRBV5-5
clone size: many
CDR3 DNA: TGTGCCAGCAGCTTACACCGGGGGAGCGGTGAGCAGTTCTTC
CDR3 protein: CASSLHRGSGEQFF

D gene: NA
J gene: TRBJ2-1
V gene: TRBV12-5
clone size: few
CDR3 DNA: TGTGCTAGTGGTTTGGGGTGGAATGAGCAGTTCTTC
CDR3 protein: CASGLGWNEQFF

D gene: NA
J gene: TRBJ2-7
V gene: TRBV12-3/TRBV12-4
clone size: many
CDR3 DNA: TGTGCCAGCAGTTTTCAGGGGCGCGAGCAGTACTTC
CDR3 protein: CASSFQGREQYF

D gene: TRBD2
J gene: TRBJ2-1
V gene: TRBV20-1
clone size: many
CDR3 DNA: TGCAGTGCTTCCGGGACTACCTACAATGAGCAGTTCTTC
CDR3 protein: CSASGTTYNEQFF

D gene: TRBD1
J gene: TRBJ1-1
V gene: TRBV18
clone size: NA
CDR3 DNA: TGTGCCAGCTCACGGGACAGACGGAACACTGAAGCTTTCTTT
CDR3 protein: CASSRDRRNTEAFF

D gene: NA
J gene: TRBJ1-5
V gene: TRBV24-1
clone size: once
CDR3 DNA: TGTGCCACCAGTGTTGGCAGGGGTGGCAATCAGCCCCAGCATTTT
CDR3 protein: CATSVGRGGNQPQHF

D gene: TRBD1
J gene: TRBJ2-7
V gene: TRBV7-2
clone size: few
CDR3 DNA: TGTGCCAGCAGCCCGGGACAGGGGTTCTACGAGCAGTACTTC
CDR3 protein: CASSPGQGFYEQYF

D gene: NA
J gene: TRBJ2-2
V gene: TRBV3-1
clone size: many
CDR3 DNA: TGTGCCAGCAGCCAAGATCCCGGGGCTTACACCGGGGAGCTGTTTTTT
CDR3 protein: CASSQDPGAYTGELFF

D gene: TRBD1
J gene: TRBJ1-2
V gene: TRBV7-9
clone size: many
CDR3 DNA: TGTGCCAGCAGCCGCCCGACAGGGAACTATGGCTACACCTTC
CDR3 protein: CASSRPTGNYGYTF

D gene: NA
J gene: TRBJ1-6
V gene: TRBV27
clone size: many
CDR3 DNA: TGTGCCAGCAAAAGAGGGGATTCACCCCTCCACTTT
CDR3 protein: CASKRGDSPLHF

D gene: TRBD1
J gene: TRBJ2-7
V gene: TRBV20-1
clone size: NA
CDR3 DNA: TGCAGTGCTAGAGCCCCAGGGGGAAGCGAGCAGTACTTC
CDR3 protein: CSARAPGGSEQYF

D gene: NA
J gene: TRBJ1-2
V gene: TRBV24-1
clone size: once
CDR3 DNA: TGTGCCACCAGTGAATTCGGGGGTAGGAGCTACACCTTC
CDR3 protein: CATSEFGGRSYTF

D gene: NA
J gene: TRBJ1-5
V gene: TRBV20-1
clone size: many
CDR3 DNA: TGCAGTGCTAGTTCGGATCGAGCTCGTCAGCCCCAGCATTTT
CDR3 protein: CSASSDRARQPQHF

D gene: TRBD1
J gene: TRBJ2-3
V gene: TRBV5-1
clone size: many
CDR3 DNA: TGCGCCAGCAGCCCCCGGGACAGGGGTGTTAGGGTCACAGATACGCAGTATTTT
CDR3 protein: CASSPRDRGVRVTDTQYF

D gene: NA
J gene: TRBJ2-3
V gene: TRBV29-1
clone size: NA
CDR3 DNA: TGCAGCCAGATAAGTACAGATACGCAGTATTTT
CDR3 protein: CSQISTDTQYF

D gene: TRBD1
J gene: TRBJ2-3
V gene: TRBV19
clone size: NA
CDR3 DNA: TGTGCCAGTAGCGCCGACAGGGGCGATACGCAGTATTTT
CDR3 protein: CASSADRGDTQYF

D gene: NA
J gene: TRBJ2-5
V gene: TRBV7-9
clone size: few
CDR3 DNA: TGTGCCAGCAGCCAGTTCGGCGGAGGGGCGGTGGAGACCCAGTACTTC
CDR3 protein: CASSQFGGGAVETQYF